The 15 T cell receptor beta chains listed next were all sequenced from one sample in a study of T cells after yellow fever vaccination. In TCRdb, the 5' RACE reads were re-called with MiXCR into one record per CDR3 protein. The sample has 95,000 to 100,000 distinct CDR3 sequences; around 5.5% are singletons. The specimen comprised CD8+ T cells sorted from PBMCs, sampled 10 days after the yellow fever booster vaccination. These TCRs come from a man between 18 and 35 years old who received the YFV17D yellow fever vaccine.

The genes are TRBV12-3 or TRBV12-4 and TRBJ2-1, with a weak D call TRBD1 (5 bases). CDR3 length: 15 residues. The V end was cut by 0 bases, the J end by 6 bases, with 12 bases between. CDR3 nucleotide sequence: TGTGCCAGCAGTTTAGCGTTCGGCAGGGTCAATGAGCAGTTCTTC. This encodes CASSLAFGRVNEQFF.

This clonotype was observed a handful of times. The CDR3 region is CASSLGGIPNEQYF. The CDR3 DNA reads as TGTGCCAGCAGCTTAGGAGGGATTCCTAACGAGCAGTACTTC. V is TRBV7-6 and J is TRBJ2-7, with D maybe TRBD2 (5 bases). There are 14 residues in the CDR3. Germline V lookup: CDR1 SGHVS, CDR2 FNYEAQ. V was pared by 1 base and J by 5 bases, with 12 bases between.

The J gene is TRBJ2-6, the V gene TRBV5-1; TRBD1 or TRBD2 may be the D gene (5 bases each). The germline V gene has CDR1 SGHRS and CDR2 YFSETQ. The V end was cut by 0 bases, the J end by 4 bases, with 8 bases between. The CDR3 extends over 15 amino acids. The CDR3 protein is CASSLVGTGANVLTF. In nucleotides, the CDR3 is TGCGCCAGCAGCTTGGTAGGGACCGGGGCCAACGTCCTGACTTTC.

This sequence joins TRBV7-9 and TRBJ2-1, with D uncertain. This CDR3 has 13 residues. Looked up from germline, CDR1 is SEHNR and CDR2 is FQNEAQ (reference sequence). Deletions cut 7 bases from V and 12 bases from J, with 19 bases between. The DNA of the CDR3 is TGTGCCAGCACCTCGAGCGTAGCTCCTTGGCAGTTCTTC. Translation: CASTSSVAPWQFF.

Many counts were recorded for this clonotype. The genes are TRBV7-2 and TRBJ2-3; TRBD1 or TRBD2 may be the D gene (5 bases each). Trimming stripped 5 bases from V and 1 base from J, with 25 bases between. The germline gives CDR1 SGHTA, CDR2 FQGNSA. The CDR3 is 19 residues long. CDR3 in DNA: TGTGCCAGCAGCCTGGGTAGTGGGGGACCAGGGCCCCGCACAGATACGCAGTATTTT. This gives the protein CASSLGSGGPGPRTDTQYF.

The V call is TRBV4-1, the J call TRBJ2-7; D gene ambiguous. CDR1 MGHRA and CDR2 YSYEKL come from the germline V gene. The CDR3 extends over 13 amino acids. With 2 bases removed from V and 7 bases from J, the gap between germline ends came to 12 bases. This chain's CDR3 is CASSQYLVGEQYV. CDR3 DNA: TGCGCCAGCAGCCAATATTTGGTTGGGGAGCAGTACGTC.

This clonotype showed up many times. V and J are TRBV12-3 or TRBV12-4 and TRBJ1-5; possibly TRBD1 for D (6 bases). Deletions cut 5 bases from V and 6 bases from J, with 23 bases between. The CDR3 consists of 17 residues. CDR3 in amino acids: CASSGPGTGGMGQPQHF. The CDR3 nucleotides read TGTGCCAGCAGTGGGCCGGGGACGGGGGGCATGGGTCAGCCCCAGCATTTT.

The rearrangement uses TRBV11-2 and TRBJ1-4; D gene unclear. V lost 4 bases to trimming and J lost 2 bases, with 5 bases between them. CDR1 and CDR2 (germline): SGHAT, FQNNGV. The CDR3 covers 13 residues. CDR3 in amino acids: CASSWVTNEKLFF. CDR3 DNA sequence: TGTGCCAGCAGCTGGGTTACTAATGAAAAACTGTTTTTT.

This clonotype was detected a few times. This chain uses TRBV9 with TRBJ1-1; maybe TRBD1 (5 bases). Germline-derived CDR1 and CDR2 are SGDLS and YYNGEE. The V end was cut by 0 bases, the J end by 2 bases, with 5 bases between. This CDR3 is 13 amino acids long. CDR3 DNA: TGTGCCAGCAGCGTAGGGGACAACACTGAAGCTTTCTTT. It translates to CASSVGDNTEAFF.

The genes are TRBV18 and TRBJ2-1, with D possibly matching TRBD2 (5 bases). Germline CDR1 KGHSH, CDR2 LQKENI. Trimming took 3 bases from V and 3 from J, leaving 15 bases between them. CDR3 length: 16 residues. The DNA of the CDR3 is TGTGCCAGCTCACCCCCCGAGGGCGGTTTCTACAATGAGCAGTTCTTC. Translated, it gives CASSPPEGGFYNEQFF.

This chain connects TRBV11-1 to TRBJ1-1; D gene uncertain. The CDR3 extends over 13 amino acids. V was clipped by 1 base and J by 11 bases, with 14 bases between them. Germline values: CDR1 SGHAT, CDR2 FQDESV (reference sequence). CDR3 residues: CASSLGGSRPAFF. CDR3 coding DNA: TGTGCCAGCAGCTTAGGAGGGAGTAGACCCGCTTTCTTT.

This clonotype turned up a few times. The chain links TRBV4-2 to TRBJ2-5; either TRBD1 or TRBD2 may fit D (6 bases each). The V and J ends lost 4 bases and 1 base respectively, with 13 bases between them. This CDR3 is built from 15 residues. Germline V gene data show CDR1 as LGHNA and CDR2 as YNFKEQ. The CDR3 bases are TGTGCCAGCAGCCTCATTTGGGGGGCCCAAGAGACCCAGTACTTC. It yields the protein CASSLIWGAQETQYF.

The chain uses TRBV27 and TRBJ2-7; 8 bases line up with TRBD1. CDR1 and CDR2 (germline): MNHEY, SMNVEV (reference sequence). The J segment lost 5 bases and the V segment lost 3 bases, leaving 6 bases of the junction unmatched. This CDR3 region has 14 residues. The CDR3 sequence: CASSFLQGENEQYF. CDR3 DNA sequence: TGTGCCAGCAGTTTTCTACAGGGGGAGAACGAGCAGTACTTC.

The V and J genes are TRBV24-1 and TRBJ2-5; a weak D match, TRBD2 (6 bases). This CDR3 contains 15 residues. Per germline, CDR1 KGHDR and CDR2 SFDVKD. V was trimmed by 1 base and J by 1 base, leaving 9 bases between them. CDR3: CATSDFRGGQETQYF. CDR3 nucleotide sequence: TGTGCCACCAGTGATTTTAGGGGAGGCCAAGAGACCCAGTACTTC.

The rearrangement joins TRBV5-1 to TRBJ2-1, with 7 nucleotides matching TRBD2. Trimming cost V 0 bases and J 6 bases; bases outside gene matches: 6. The length of the CDR3 is 15 residues. From germline, CDR1 is SGHRS and CDR2 YFSETQ. CDR3 sequence (DNA): TGCGCCAGCAGCTTGGGGACTAGTCGAAGCAATGAGCAGTTCTTC. Its translation: CASSLGTSRSNEQFF.